This TCR beta chain was recorded in a study of blood T cell repertoires in COVID-19. Study at large: T cells, B-cell-depleted T cells, or PBMCs supplied cDNA or gDNA.

The assay was immunoSEQ multiplex PCR, and TCRdb's table has in-frame clones only and misses some. The table shows approximately 80,000 clones, with about 86% occurring only once. Between the trimmed V and J ends, which lost 4 bases and 4 bases, there was a span of 17 bases. CDR1 SGHRS and CDR2 YFSETQ come from the germline V gene. This CDR3 region has 16 residues. This TCR was recovered from a man aged 80 or over with acute or convalescent COVID-19. Material for sequencing was peripheral blood. The chain links TRBV5-1 to TRBJ2-2, with D possibly TRBD2 on 5 matching bases. As DNA, the CDR3 is TGCGCCAGCAGCCCCCGGTTTGGAGGTAGCACCGGGGAGCTGTTTTTT. Its translation: CASSPRFGGSTGELFF. Based on the CDR3 plus reference TRBV5-1 and TRBJ2-2, the full variable domain is KAGVTQTPRYLIKTRGQQVTLSCSPISGHRSVSWYQQTPGQGLQFLFEYFSETQRNKGNFPGRFSGRQFSNSRSEMNVSTLELGDSALYLCASSPRFGGSTGELFFGEGSRLTVL.